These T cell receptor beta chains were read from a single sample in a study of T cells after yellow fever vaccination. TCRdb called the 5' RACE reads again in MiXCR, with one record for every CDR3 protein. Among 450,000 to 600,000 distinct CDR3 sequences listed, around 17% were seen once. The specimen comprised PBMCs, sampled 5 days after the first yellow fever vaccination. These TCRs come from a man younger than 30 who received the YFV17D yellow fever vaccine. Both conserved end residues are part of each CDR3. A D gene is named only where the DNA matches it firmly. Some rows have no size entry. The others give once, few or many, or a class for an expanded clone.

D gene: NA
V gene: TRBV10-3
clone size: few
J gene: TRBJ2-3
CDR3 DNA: TGTGCCATCAGCGGGGAGGATACGCAGTATTTT
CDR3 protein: CAISGEDTQYF

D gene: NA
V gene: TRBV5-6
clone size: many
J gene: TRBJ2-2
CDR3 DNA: TGTGCCAGCAGCTTGACCTCAGGGGCCGGGGAGCTGTTTTTT
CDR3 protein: CASSLTSGAGELFF

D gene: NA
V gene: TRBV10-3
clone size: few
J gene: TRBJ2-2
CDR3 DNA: TGTGCCACCAGCCAGGAGGGGTTCGCCGGGGAGCTGTTTTTT
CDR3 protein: CATSQEGFAGELFF

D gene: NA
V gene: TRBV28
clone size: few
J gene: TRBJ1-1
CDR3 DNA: TGTGCCAGCAGCCAACCTAGGGGGGGGAACACTGAAGCTTTCTTT
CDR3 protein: CASSQPRGGNTEAFF

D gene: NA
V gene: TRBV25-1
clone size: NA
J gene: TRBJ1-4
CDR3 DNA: TGTGCCAGCAGTGGCCGGGACTTGGGAAAACTGTTTTTT
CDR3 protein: CASSGRDLGKLFF

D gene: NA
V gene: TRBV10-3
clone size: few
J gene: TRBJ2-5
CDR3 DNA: TGTGCCATCAGTGAGCCGGGACGGCAAGAGACCCAGTACTTC
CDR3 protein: CAISEPGRQETQYF

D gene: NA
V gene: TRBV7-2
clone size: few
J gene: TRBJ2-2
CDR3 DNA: TGTGCCAGCAGCTTTCTAGCCACCGGGGAGCTGTTTTTT
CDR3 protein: CASSFLATGELFF

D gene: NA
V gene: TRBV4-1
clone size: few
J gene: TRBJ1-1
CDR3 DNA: TGCGCCAGCAGCCAAGAACCAGGGTTGGGCACTGAAGCTTTCTTT
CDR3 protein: CASSQEPGLGTEAFF

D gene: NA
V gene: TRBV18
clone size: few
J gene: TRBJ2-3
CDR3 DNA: TGTGCCAGCTCACCGCTCTCCGGGTTAACAGATACGCAGTATTTT
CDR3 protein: CASSPLSGLTDTQYF

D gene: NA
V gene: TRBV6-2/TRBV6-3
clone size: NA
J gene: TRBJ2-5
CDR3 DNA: TGTGCCAGCAGTTCGGCGGCTAGCGCGATCCAAGAGACCCAGTACTTC
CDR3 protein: CASSSAASAIQETQYF

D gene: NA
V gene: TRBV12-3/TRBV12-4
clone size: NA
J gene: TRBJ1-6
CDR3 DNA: TGTGCCAGCACGAGGGGGACCTATAATTCACCCCTCCACTTT
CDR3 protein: CASTRGTYNSPLHF

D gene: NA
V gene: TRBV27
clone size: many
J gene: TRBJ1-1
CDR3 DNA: TGTGCCAGCAGTTTTTCAGGGGAAGGGACTGAAGCTTTCTTT
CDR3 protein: CASSFSGEGTEAFF

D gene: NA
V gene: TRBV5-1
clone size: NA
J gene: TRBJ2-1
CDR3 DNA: TGCGCCAGCAGCTTGAATCGTGGAACTTCTTTCTTC
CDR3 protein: CASSLNRGTSFF

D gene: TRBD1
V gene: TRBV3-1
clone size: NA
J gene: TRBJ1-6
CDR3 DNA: TGTGCCAGCAGCCAGGGGACAGGGGCTCCCCACATTTATAATTCACCCCTCCACTTT
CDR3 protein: CASSQGTGAPHIYNSPLHF

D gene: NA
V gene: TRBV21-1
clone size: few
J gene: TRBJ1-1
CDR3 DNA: TGTGCCAGCAGCTTGCCGGCCTTAAGGGGAACTGAAGCTTTCTTT
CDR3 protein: CASSLPALRGTEAFF

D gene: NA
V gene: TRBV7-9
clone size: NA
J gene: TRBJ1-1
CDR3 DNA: TGTGCCAGCAGCTTGAACCCGGGGATTTACCCTGAAGCTTTCTTT
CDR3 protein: CASSLNPGIYPEAFF

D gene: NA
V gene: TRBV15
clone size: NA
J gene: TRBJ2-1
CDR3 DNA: TGTGCCACCAGCAGAGTGGCGGTTAACTACAATGAGCAGTTCTTC
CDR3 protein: CATSRVAVNYNEQFF

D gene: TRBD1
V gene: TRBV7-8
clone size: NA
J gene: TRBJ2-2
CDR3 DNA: TGTGCCAGCAGCCATGGGACAGTTATGAACACCGGGGAGCTGTTTTTT
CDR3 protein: CASSHGTVMNTGELFF

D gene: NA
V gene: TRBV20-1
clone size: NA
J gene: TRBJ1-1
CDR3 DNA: TGCAGTGCTAGAGCTAGAGGGGGAAACACTGAAGCTTTCTTT
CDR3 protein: CSARARGGNTEAFF

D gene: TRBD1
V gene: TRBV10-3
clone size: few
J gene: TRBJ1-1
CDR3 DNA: TGTGCCATCGGTCCCGGGACAGGGGATGAAGCTTTCTTT
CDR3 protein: CAIGPGTGDEAFF

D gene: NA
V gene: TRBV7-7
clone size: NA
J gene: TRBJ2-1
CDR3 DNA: TGTGCTAGCAGCCGTACGGCGGGGGCATCCTACAATGAGCAGTTCTTC
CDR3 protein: CASSRTAGASYNEQFF

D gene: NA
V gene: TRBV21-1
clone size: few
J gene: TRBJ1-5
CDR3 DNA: TGTGCCAGCACCAAACCCCCCCACGCAGTACGATATAGCGGCAATCAGCCCCAGCATTTT
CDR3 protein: CASTKPPHAVRYSGNQPQHF

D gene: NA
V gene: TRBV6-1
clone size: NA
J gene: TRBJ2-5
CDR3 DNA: TGTGCCAGCAGTGAACTACTGCTAGTGGTGTTCGAGACCCAGTACTTC
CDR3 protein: CASSELLLVVFETQYF

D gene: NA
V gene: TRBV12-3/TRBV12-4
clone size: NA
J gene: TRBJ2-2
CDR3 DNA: TGTGCCAGCAGTTTACGGAGGGTGTCCGGGGAGCTGTTTTTT
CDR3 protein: CASSLRRVSGELFF

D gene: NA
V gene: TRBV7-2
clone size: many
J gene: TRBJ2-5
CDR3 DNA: TGTGCCAGCGTCCCTAGAGCGTTCGAGACCCAGTACTTC
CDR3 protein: CASVPRAFETQYF

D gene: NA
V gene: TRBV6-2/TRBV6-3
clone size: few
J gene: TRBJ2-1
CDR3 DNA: TGTGCCAGCAGTTACTCGATAGGCAGGAACAATGAGCAGTTCTTC
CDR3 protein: CASSYSIGRNNEQFF

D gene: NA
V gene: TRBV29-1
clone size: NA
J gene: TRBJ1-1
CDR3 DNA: TGCAGCGTTGACCGAGACCTGAACACTGAAGCTTTCTTT
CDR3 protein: CSVDRDLNTEAFF

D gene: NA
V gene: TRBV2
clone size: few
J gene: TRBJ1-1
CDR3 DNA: TGTGCCAGCAGTGAGGACGGGACCACTGAAGCTTTCTTT
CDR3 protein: CASSEDGTTEAFF

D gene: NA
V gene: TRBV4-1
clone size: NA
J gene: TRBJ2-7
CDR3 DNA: TGCGCCAGCAGCCAAGAGGAAGGCTTCGTCCCCTACGAGCAGTACTTC
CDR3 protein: CASSQEEGFVPYEQYF

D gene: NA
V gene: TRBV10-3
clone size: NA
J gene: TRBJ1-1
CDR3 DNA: TGTGCCATCAGTGAGTCTCGTCAGTCGACTGAAGCTTTCTTT
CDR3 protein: CAISESRQSTEAFF

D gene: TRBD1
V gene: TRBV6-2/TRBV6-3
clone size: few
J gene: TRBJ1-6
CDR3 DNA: TGTGCCAGCAGTCCCCAAGCCGGGACAGGTTTCGCCAGCTCCTATAATTCACCCCTCCACTTT
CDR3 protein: CASSPQAGTGFASSYNSPLHF